One sample yielded the 2 T cell receptor beta chains listed below, sequenced in a study of post-analysis software for immune sequencing data. Overall study results and limits: The study found TRBV5-6, TRBV5-1 and TRBV20-1 among about five TRBV segments more frequent in patients than controls.

Their antigens remain unidentified. Unique-molecular-identifier-tagged TCR beta cDNA libraries were used. TCRdb recomputed calls from the PCR reads with MiXCR, one row per CDR3 protein. The data show around 710,000 distinct CDR3 sequences, around 46% seen once. The source material was blood. These receptors all come from a girl aged 5 to 17 with multiple sclerosis.

V usage is TRBV20-1 and J usage is TRBJ2-1; maybe TRBD1 (5 bases). V shed 0 bases and J shed 8 bases, with 20 bases lying between them. Germline V lookup: CDR1 DFQATT, CDR2 SNEGSKA (reference sequence). This CDR3 region has 16 residues. The CDR3 DNA is TGCAGTGCTAGAGATCAACCCGGAGACAGTAGGGATGAGCAGTTCTTC. Its protein is CSARDQPGDSRDEQFF.

This clonotype was counted only a few times. V is TRBV29-1 and J is TRBJ1-1; D is perhaps TRBD1 (6 bases). CDR3 length equals 16 residues. With 0 bases removed from V and 0 bases from J, the gap between germline ends came to 14 bases. Germline CDR1 SQVTM, CDR2 ANQGSEA. CDR3 sequence reads: CSVEDSGAGMNTEAFF. In DNA form, the CDR3 reads TGCAGCGTTGAAGACTCAGGGGCCGGGATGAACACTGAAGCTTTCTTT.